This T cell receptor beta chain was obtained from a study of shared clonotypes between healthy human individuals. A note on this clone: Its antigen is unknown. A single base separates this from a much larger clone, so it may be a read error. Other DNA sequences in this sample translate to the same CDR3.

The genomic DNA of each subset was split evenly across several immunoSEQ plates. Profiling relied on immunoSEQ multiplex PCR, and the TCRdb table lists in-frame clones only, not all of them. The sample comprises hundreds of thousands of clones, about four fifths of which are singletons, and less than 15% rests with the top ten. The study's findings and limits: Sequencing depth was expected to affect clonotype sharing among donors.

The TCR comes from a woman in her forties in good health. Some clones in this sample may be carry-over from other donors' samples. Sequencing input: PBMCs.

The CDR3 coding sequence is TGCAGTGCTAGAGTCGGGGGTCATCGGTACTTC. Its translation is CSARVGGHRYF. The rearrangement links TRBV20-1 to TRBJ2-5; TRBD2 might be the D (6 bases). Germline V CDR1 and CDR2: DFQATT, SNEGSKA (reference sequence). V shed 1 base and J shed 13 bases, with 13 bases lying between them. This CDR3 spans 11 amino acids.